A single sample is the source of the 24 T cell receptor beta chains below, sequenced in a study of blood T cell repertoires in COVID-19. TCRdb's copy holds only in-frame clones and misses some; the assay was immunoSEQ multiplex PCR. The table shows 50,000 to 65,000 clones, with approximately 85% occurring only once. Sequencing was performed on peripheral blood. These receptors were taken from a human donor in a cohort sampled during active COVID-19.

CDR3 in DNA: TGTGCCAGTTCGGACAGGGACTATGGCTACACCTTC. Translating gives CASSDRDYGYTF. The rearrangement uses TRBV5-6 and TRBJ1-2; 8 bases map to TRBD1. With V trimmed by 8 bases and J by 3 bases, 3 bases remained unmatched. CDR1 SGHDT and CDR2 YYEEEE come from the germline V gene. The length of the CDR3 is 12 residues.

V usage is TRBV5-1 and J usage is TRBJ1-1; D is unresolved. The CDR3 length is 14 residues. Germline-derived CDR1 and CDR2 are SGHRS and YFSETQ. The V gene lost 4 bases and the J gene lost 1 base, with 11 bases spanning the gap. CDR3 sequence (DNA): TGCGCCAGCAGCCCGGGAGGGTGGAACACTGAAGCTTTCTTT. Its protein is CASSPGGWNTEAFF.

This clone is medium-sized (0.01 to 0.1%) by share. The chain's CDR3 is CASSLDDNEALHF. The CDR3 nucleotides are TGTGCCAGCAGCTTAGATGATAACGAGGCCCTCCACTTT. V usage is TRBV11-2 and J usage is TRBJ1-6, with D unclear. With 0 bases removed from V and 14 bases from J, the gap between germline ends came to 11 bases. This CDR3 has 13 amino acids. Germline values: CDR1 SGHAT, CDR2 FQNNGV.

This clone was picked up a small number of times. The chain employs TRBV2 and TRBJ1-5; 7 nucleotides match TRBD1. The CDR3 spans 17 residues. CDR1 SNHLY and CDR2 FYNNEI come from the germline V gene. Germline trimming cut 7 bases from V and 2 bases from J; bases unmatched to any gene: 14. For the CDR3, the DNA is TGTGCCAGCACCAAGGACTCGGGACAGTTCCGCAATCAGCCCCAGCATTTT. It encodes CASTKDSGQFRNQPQHF.

J is TRBJ2-3 and V is TRBV12-3 or TRBV12-4; D ambiguous. Deletions cut 2 bases from V and 6 bases from J, with 6 bases between. This CDR3 region has 12 residues. The chain's CDR3 is CASSLLGDTQYF. The CDR3 bases are TGTGCCAGCAGTTTACTCGGGGATACGCAGTATTTT.

The J gene is TRBJ2-7, the V gene TRBV9; 14 positions match TRBD2. The germline V gene encodes CDR1 SGDLS and CDR2 YYNGEE. This CDR3 is 18 amino acids long. Unmatched junction bases numbered 12, after V lost 2 bases and J lost 5 bases. The CDR3 here is CASSVTGRTSGRLDEQYF. In nucleotides, the CDR3 is TGTGCCAGCAGCGTCACTGGGAGGACTAGCGGGAGGTTGGACGAGCAGTACTTC.

The chain recombines TRBV7-8 with TRBJ2-4; TRBD1 agrees at 8 bases. Looked up from germline, CDR1 is SGHVS and CDR2 is FQNEAQ. V gave up 1 base and J gave up 4 bases; unmatched junction bases: 3. The CDR3 has 15 residues. CDR3 sequence: CASSLGQGAKNIQYF. The CDR3 coding sequence is TGTGCCAGCAGCTTAGGGCAGGGGGCGAAAAACATTCAGTACTTC.

J is TRBJ2-5 and V is TRBV7-6, with D maybe TRBD1 (5 bases). Trimming took off 6 bases at V and 3 bases at J, with 17 bases between the two ends. CDR1 SGHVS and CDR2 FNYEAQ come from the germline V gene. CDR3 length: 15 amino acids. Here the CDR3 DNA reads TGTGCCAGCAGATCCCGACAGACCCCCGAAGAGACCCAGTACTTC. Residues: CASRSRQTPEETQYF. Full variable domain (remainder filled in from reference TRBV7-6 and TRBJ2-5): GAGVSQSPRYKVTKRGQDVALRCDPISGHVSLYWYRQALGQGPEFLTYFNYEAQQDKSGLPNDRFSAERPEGSISTLTIQRTEQRDSAMYRCASRSRQTPEETQYFGPGTRLLVL.

The chain carries TRBV28 and TRBJ2-7; D gene unclear. The germline V gene has CDR1 MDHEN and CDR2 SYDVKM. The CDR3 length is 12 residues. The V end was cut by 4 bases, the J end by 3 bases, with 7 bases between. The CDR3 loop is CASSSPLYEQYF. The CDR3 DNA reads TGTGCCAGCAGTTCTCCTCTCTACGAGCAGTACTTC.

This sequence joins TRBV7-6 and TRBJ1-1, with a weak D call TRBD1 (5 bases). Germline V gene sequence: CDR1 SGHVS, CDR2 FNYEAQ. The CDR3 is 16 residues long. V lost 3 bases and J lost 1, with 15 bases in between. The CDR3 is CASSLSPGGTNTEAFF. CDR3 sequence (DNA): TGTGCCAGCAGCTTGTCACCCGGAGGGACGAACACTGAAGCTTTCTTT.

The rearrangement links TRBV5-4 to TRBJ2-3; D is perhaps TRBD2 (7 bases). V lost 4 bases and J lost 1, with 19 bases in between. The CDR3 has 17 amino acids. Germline V gene data show CDR1 as SGHNT and CDR2 as YYREEE (reference sequence). Written as DNA, the CDR3 is TGTGCCAGCAGCGCCGGTAGCACGCGGGGGCGCACAGATACGCAGTATTTT. Its translation: CASSAGSTRGRTDTQYF.

The chain combines TRBV11-2 with TRBJ1-2; no firm D call. The CDR3 sequence is 14 residues long. CDR1 is SGHAT, CDR2 FQNNGV, per germline. Deletions cut 2 bases from V and 4 bases from J, with 11 bases between. CDR3 coding DNA: TGTGCCAGCAGCTTACATAGCCCCTCCTATGGCTACACCTTC. As protein: CASSLHSPSYGYTF.

Details on this clone: Other DNA sequences of this sample code for an identical CDR3. The chain joins TRBV9 to TRBJ1-3; no clear D gene. Trimming shortened V by 0 bases and J by 2 bases, and 12 bases separated the two germline ends. The germline V gene has CDR1 SGDLS and CDR2 YYNGEE. The CDR3 spans 16 residues. The CDR3 reads CASSVATGEAGNTIYF. CDR3 nucleotides: TGTGCCAGCAGCGTAGCTACCGGGGAAGCTGGAAACACCATATATTTT.

This clone has only one observation. The J gene is TRBJ2-2, the V gene TRBV5-1; 7 bases are a match to TRBD2. J gave up 0 bases and V 5 bases, and 4 bases lay outside the gene matches. The CDR3 extends over 15 amino acids. The V gene's germline CDR1 is SGHRS and CDR2 YFSETQ. CDR3 loop: CASRALATNTGELFF. The DNA of the CDR3 is TGCGCCAGCAGGGCACTAGCGACGAACACCGGGGAGCTGTTTTTT.

This chain joins TRBV18 and TRBJ1-2; D unclear. V was shortened by 3 bases and J by 5 bases, with 13 bases between the two germline ends. This CDR3 region has 14 residues. Germline loops: CDR1 KGHSH, CDR2 LQKENI. Written as DNA, the CDR3 is TGTGCCAGCTCACCGTCAGGCATTCAATATGGCTACACCTTC. Protein product: CASSPSGIQYGYTF.

This chain joins TRBV27 and TRBJ1-2; perhaps TRBD1 as D (6 bases). This CDR3 has 16 residues. The germline V and J ends were trimmed by 2 bases and 0 bases, with 13 bases remaining between them. Germline V gene sequence: CDR1 MNHEY, CDR2 SMNVEV (reference sequence). CDR3 DNA sequence: TGTGCCAGCAGTTTAGCAGGGGACGTCCCTAACTATGGCTACACCTTC. It is translated as CASSLAGDVPNYGYTF.

The J gene is TRBJ2-1, the V gene TRBV19; TRBD2 matches 9 bases. This CDR3 is built from 14 residues. J gave up 8 bases and V 6 bases, and 8 bases lay outside the gene matches. Germline values: CDR1 LNHDA, CDR2 SQIVND (reference sequence). The CDR3 spells CASRIAGGPDEQFF. In DNA, the CDR3 is TGTGCCAGTAGGATCGCGGGAGGGCCAGATGAGCAGTTCTTC.

The chain has TRBV2 and TRBJ1-1; no clear D gene. CDR1 is SNHLY, CDR2 FYNNEI, per germline. Trimming left V 3 bases short and J 5 bases short, with 10 bases between. The CDR3 has 13 residues. The CDR3 DNA sequence: TGTGCCAGCAGTGACAGGCTTGGGACTGAAGCTTTCTTT. Translation gives CASSDRLGTEAFF.

The table lists this clone with a count of one. This chain joins TRBV19 and TRBJ1-4; D unclear. The CDR3 is 16 amino acids. The V end lost 4 bases, the J end lost 0 bases, and 12 bases lay between the germline ends. The germline V gene encodes CDR1 LNHDA and CDR2 SQIVND (reference sequence). The CDR3 loop is CASSREFRATNEKLFF. The CDR3 bases are TGTGCCAGTAGTAGAGAATTCCGGGCAACTAATGAAAAACTGTTTTTT.

The chain joins TRBV5-1 to TRBJ1-1; D gene uncertain. There are 14 residues in the CDR3. With 1 base removed from V and 8 bases from J, the gap between germline ends came to 15 bases. The germline gives CDR1 SGHRS, CDR2 YFSETQ. This CDR3 is CASSLFSSPQEAFF. The CDR3 DNA sequence: TGCGCCAGCAGCTTGTTCAGTAGCCCCCAAGAAGCTTTCTTT.

This chain connects TRBV6-1 to TRBJ2-2; D remains unclear. This CDR3 region has 15 residues. Trimming took off 3 bases at V and 4 bases at J, with 12 bases between the two ends. CDR1 MNHNS and CDR2 SASEGT come from the germline V gene. CDR3 in amino acids: CASSDNGAGTGELFF. As DNA, the CDR3 is TGTGCCAGCAGTGACAACGGTGCTGGCACCGGGGAGCTGTTTTTT.

This chain links TRBV11-2 with TRBJ1-2; 9 bases line up with TRBD1. The CDR3 runs 15 residues. V shed 1 base and J 4 bases; nucleotides not matched to a gene: 4. Germline values: CDR1 SGHAT, CDR2 FQNNGV. CDR3 coding DNA: TGTGCCAGCAGCTTAGGAGTGACAGGGGGCTATGGCTACACCTTC. This codes for CASSLGVTGGYGYTF.

The genes are TRBV3-1 (or the pseudogene TRBV3-2) and TRBJ1-2; D remains ambiguous. The CDR3 length is 11 residues. V gave up 2 bases and J gave up 7 bases, with 5 bases separating them. Germline V gene sequence: CDR1 LGHDT, CDR2 YNNKEL (reference sequence). The CDR3 protein is CASSQQAGYTF. The CDR3 region has the DNA TGTGCCAGCAGCCAACAGGCTGGCTACACCTTC.

V and J are TRBV6-6 and TRBJ1-2; 9 nucleotides line up with TRBD1. V trimming: 5 bases; J trimming: 4 bases; junction bases outside the gene matches: 5. CDR1 MNHNY and CDR2 SVGAGI come from the germline V gene (reference sequence). The CDR3 loop spans 14 amino acids. The CDR3 DNA follows: TGTGCCAGCAGTCCCGCGACAGGGGGCTATGGCTACACCTTC. It encodes CASSPATGGYGYTF.